A single sample is the source of the 11 T cell receptor beta chains below, sequenced in a study of T-cell reconstitution after alpha-beta-depleted transplantation in children. During its preparation, the TCRbeta library received unique molecular identifiers. TCRdb passed the PCR reads through MiXCR, listing each CDR3 protein once. The sample yields about 110,000 distinct CDR3 sequences, approximately 6.6% seen once. This material consisted of PBMCs, mostly from graft donor cells, taken 360 days after TCRalphabeta/CD19-depleted stem cell transplant. These receptors were obtained from a male patient under 10 years old who had a stem cell transplant for acute lymphoblastic leukemia, so the T cells may come from the graft donor.

This clonotype was seen repeatedly, ten times or more. V usage is TRBV29-1 and J usage is TRBJ2-4; D possibly corresponds to TRBD1 (5 bases). CDR1 is SQVTM, CDR2 ANQGSEA, per germline. V was trimmed by 4 bases and J by 2 bases, leaving 12 bases between them. CDR3 size: 14 residues. CDR3: CSVASRDSKNIQYF. For the CDR3, the DNA is TGCAGCGTTGCGTCCAGGGATTCCAAAAACATTCAGTACTTC.

This clonotype showed up just a few times. The J gene is TRBJ1-1, the V gene TRBV9; D is undetermined. CDR3 length equals 15 residues. Germline V lookup: CDR1 SGDLS, CDR2 YYNGEE. Between the trimmed V and J ends, which lost 0 bases and 1 base, there was a span of 10 bases. Written as DNA, the CDR3 is TGTGCCAGCAGCGTAGAAGAAGGGAGGAACACTGAAGCTTTCTTT. It codes for CASSVEEGRNTEAFF.

This clonotype was seen a handful of times. The CDR3 nucleotides are TGTGCCAGCAGCTTAGCCCCTGGGGGCAAAAAGACCCAGTACTTC. This codes for CASSLAPGGKKTQYF. The chain joins TRBV11-2 to TRBJ2-5; D might be TRBD1 (6 bases). The CDR3 contains 15 residues. V was cut by 1 base and J by 6 bases, with 15 bases left in between. Germline V gives CDR1 SGHAT, CDR2 FQNNGV.

The V call is TRBV7-2, the J call TRBJ1-2; maybe TRBD1 (5 bases). Germline lookup yields CDR1 SGHTA and CDR2 FQGNSA. V was shortened by 4 bases and J by 4 bases, with 13 bases between the two germline ends. CDR3 length: 14 amino acids. In DNA, the CDR3 is TGTGCCAGCAGCTCCGGGACCGGTACCTATGGCTACACCTTC. Its translation: CASSSGTGTYGYTF.

The V gene is TRBV6-2 or TRBV6-3, the J gene TRBJ2-7; D unclear. This CDR3 is built from 14 residues. From germline, CDR1 is MNHEY and CDR2 SVGEGT. V was cut by 6 bases and J by 7 bases, with 19 bases left in between. The CDR3 nucleotides read TGTGCCAGCAGATCCCTCTACATGGAAACGGAGCAGTACTTC. Residues: CASRSLYMETEQYF.

This clonotype was observed many times. V gene TRBV9 combines with J gene TRBJ2-3; 8 positions match TRBD2. This CDR3 comprises 17 residues. Germline-derived CDR1 and CDR2 are SGDLS and YYNGEE. Trimming took 3 bases from V and 0 from J; bases not matched to a gene: 9. As DNA, the CDR3 is TGTGCCAGCAGCGCCCCAACTGAGCGGGGGAGCACAGATACGCAGTATTTT. This sequence encodes CASSAPTERGSTDTQYF.

This clonotype was seen at least ten times. This sequence joins TRBV5-1 and TRBJ2-2, with D maybe TRBD2 (6 bases). This CDR3 spans 14 amino acids. The V gene lost 3 bases and the J gene lost 4 bases, with 10 bases spanning the gap. Looked up from germline, CDR1 is SGHRS and CDR2 is YFSETQ. The CDR3 coding sequence is TGCGCCAGCAGCTGGGACTTCAGCACCGGGGAGCTGTTTTTT. Translated, it gives CASSWDFSTGELFF.

This clonotype was counted a few times. The V gene is TRBV7-6, the J gene TRBJ1-3; D possibly corresponds to TRBD1 (5 bases). Per germline, CDR1 SGHVS and CDR2 FNYEAQ. This CDR3 region has 14 residues. The germline V and J ends were trimmed by 5 bases and 4 bases, with 12 bases remaining between them. The CDR3 protein is CASSLGTPGNTIYF. CDR3 coding DNA: TGTGCCAGCAGCCTCGGGACCCCCGGAAACACCATATATTTT.

This clonotype occurred a few times. V is TRBV6-5 and J is TRBJ2-3; perhaps TRBD1 as D (6 bases). Trimming shortened V by 1 base and J by 3 bases, and 11 bases separated the two germline ends. The CDR3 spans 15 residues. Germline assignment: CDR1 MNHEY and CDR2 SVGAGI. For the CDR3, the DNA is TGTGCCAGCAGTTACTTAGACAGGCTGACAGATACGCAGTATTTT. Its translation: CASSYLDRLTDTQYF.

In its sample, this clonotype was seen many times. The chain uses TRBV29-1 and TRBJ2-1, with 12 bases identical to TRBD2. Germline-derived CDR1 and CDR2 are SQVTM and ANQGSEA. There are 15 residues in the CDR3. V gave up 3 bases and J gave up 8 bases; unmatched junction bases: 8. The CDR3 here is CSVDRSTSGRYEQFF. CDR3 DNA sequence: TGCAGCGTTGATAGATCCACTAGCGGGAGGTATGAGCAGTTCTTC.

There are many counts of this clonotype. The chain joins TRBV20-1 to TRBJ1-1, with D perhaps matching TRBD1 (5 bases). The germline V and J ends were trimmed by 0 bases and 11 bases, with 22 bases remaining between them. The germline V gene has CDR1 DFQATT and CDR2 SNEGSKA (reference sequence). This CDR3 region has 15 residues. The CDR3, as DNA: TGCAGTGCTAGAGATAAAAAGGTGGGAGGGGACCCTGCTTTCTTT. This codes for CSARDKKVGGDPAFF.